This record covers a single T cell receptor (beta chain). The entry originates in a study of OX40 agonist ivuxolimab in advanced cancers. Looking at the study overall: Six ivuxolimab dose levels, 0.01 to 10 mg/kg, were given intravenously every 2 weeks.

V lost 5 bases and J 1 base, leaving 13 bases between the germline ends. The CDR3 is 15 amino acids. Germline loops: CDR1 SGHTA, CDR2 FQGTGA. Data came from immunoSEQ multiplex PCR; TCRdb stores just in-frame clones and leaves some out. Of under 85,000 clones in the sample, about 88% were seen once. Sequencing used CD4+ or CD8+ T cells sorted from blood, obtained in a trial of the OX40 agonist ivuxolimab. The TCR comes from an adult with an advanced solid tumor such as melanoma, head and neck, liver or kidney cancer. The genes are TRBV7-3 and TRBJ2-3, with TRBD1 as a possible D gene (6 bases). The CDR3: CASSAHRDRTDTQYF. CDR3 nucleotides: TGTGCCAGCAGCGCTCACAGGGATCGCACAGATACGCAGTATTTT.